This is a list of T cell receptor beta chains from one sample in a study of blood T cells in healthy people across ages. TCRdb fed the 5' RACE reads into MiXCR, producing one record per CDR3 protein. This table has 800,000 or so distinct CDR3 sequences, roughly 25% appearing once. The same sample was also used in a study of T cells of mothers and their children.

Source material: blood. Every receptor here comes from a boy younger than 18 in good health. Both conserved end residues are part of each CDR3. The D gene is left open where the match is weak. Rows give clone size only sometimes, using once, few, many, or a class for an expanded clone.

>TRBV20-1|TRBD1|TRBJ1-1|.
TGCAGTGCCGCGGGACAGGGGATTTCGGGGGGATGGAACACTGAAGCTTTCTTT
CSAAGQGISGGWNTEAFF
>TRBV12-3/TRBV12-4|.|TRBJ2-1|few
TGTGCCAGCAGTCCGGGACTGCTCAATGAGCAGTTCTTC
CASSPGLLNEQFF
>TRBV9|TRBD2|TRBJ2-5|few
TGTGCCAGCAGCGCGGGGGGGATTGGGGCCCGGGAGACCCAGTACTTC
CASSAGGIGARETQYF
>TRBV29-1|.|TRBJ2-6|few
TGCAGCGTTGAAGAGGCGGGACAGATATCTGGGGCCAACGTCCTGACTTTC
CSVEEAGQISGANVLTF
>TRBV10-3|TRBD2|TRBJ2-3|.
TGTGCCATCAGTGAAAAAGCGGGAGGGACGACAGATACGCAGTATTTT
CAISEKAGGTTDTQYF
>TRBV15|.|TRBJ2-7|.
TGTGCCACCAGCAGCCTTGGCGACTACGAGCAGTACTTC
CATSSLGDYEQYF
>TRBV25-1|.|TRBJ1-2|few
TGTGCCGCACCTGGGGGGGATGGCTACACCTTC
CAAPGGDGYTF
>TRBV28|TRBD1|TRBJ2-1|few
TGTGCCAGCAGTTCCCCCGGGACAGGGAAGTATGATGAGCAGTTCTTC
CASSSPGTGKYDEQFF
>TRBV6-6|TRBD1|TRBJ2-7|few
TGTGCCAGCAGTACGAAGGACAGGGGAAGCTCCTACGAGCAGTACTTC
CASSTKDRGSSYEQYF
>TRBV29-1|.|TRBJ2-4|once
TGCAGCGTTTACGATCCGCCAGGGCTAGAGGCCAAAAACATTCAGTACTTC
CSVYDPPGLEAKNIQYF
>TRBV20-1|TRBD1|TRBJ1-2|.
TGCAGTGCCAGAAAGGGACAGGGAGGGGGCCACACCTTC
CSARKGQGGGHTF
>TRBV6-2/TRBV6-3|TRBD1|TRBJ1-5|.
TGTGCCAGCAGCAAGGGGGCGGCAGGGCAGCCCCAGCATTTT
CASSKGAAGQPQHF
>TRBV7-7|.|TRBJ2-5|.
TGTGCTAGCAGCTTAGCGCCACAGTCTGCAGAGACCCAGTACTTC
CASSLAPQSAETQYF
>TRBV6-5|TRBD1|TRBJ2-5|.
TGTGCCAGCAGGAGGACAGGGATCGAGACCCAGTACTTC
CASRRTGIETQYF
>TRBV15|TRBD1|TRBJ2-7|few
TGTGCCACCAGCAGAGATACCGGGACAGGTGGGGACGAGCAGTACTTC
CATSRDTGTGGDEQYF